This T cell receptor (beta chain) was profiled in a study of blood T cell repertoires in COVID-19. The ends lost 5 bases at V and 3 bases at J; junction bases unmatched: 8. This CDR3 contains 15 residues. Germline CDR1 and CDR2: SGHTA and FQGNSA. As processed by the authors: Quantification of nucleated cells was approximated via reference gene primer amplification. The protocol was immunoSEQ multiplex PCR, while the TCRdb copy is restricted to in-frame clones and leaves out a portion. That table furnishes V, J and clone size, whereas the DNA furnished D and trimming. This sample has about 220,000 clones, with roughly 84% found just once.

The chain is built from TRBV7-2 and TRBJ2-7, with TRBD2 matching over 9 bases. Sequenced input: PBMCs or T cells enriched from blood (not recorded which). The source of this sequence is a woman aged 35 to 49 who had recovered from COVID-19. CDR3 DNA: TGTGCCAGCAGCCTATCGGGACTAGCCTTCTACGAGCAGTACTTC. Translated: CASSLSGLAFYEQYF.